This T cell receptor beta chain was identified during a study of human thymus T cells. Remarks on this clone: Its antigen is not identified. This sample also contains other DNA sequences that code for the same CDR3.

CDR1 SGHTA and CDR2 FQGNSA come from the germline V gene. Trimming stripped 5 bases from V and 1 base from J, with 6 bases between. The CDR3 sequence is 12 residues long. Overall study results and limits: The related literature has documented a marked overlap of thymic repertoires among unrelated individuals.

Thymus specimens were resections from corrective heart surgery. Among the donors, all were healthy Finnish infants having corrective surgery for congenital heart defects. Clones were read by immunoSEQ multiplex PCR, and TCRdb kept only the in-frame ones, dropping some. Found here are around 130,000 clones, just under 95% of them singletons; the top ten hold less than 0.03%. The TCR was taken from a boy in the first two years of life with a congenital heart defect but otherwise immunologically healthy. The specimen sequenced was thymus tissue. The chain carries TRBV7-2 and TRBJ2-7; D gene uncertain. Written as DNA, the CDR3 is TGTGCCAGCAGCCCCAGATCCTACGAGCAGTACTTC. Its protein product is CASSPRSYEQYF.